Shown below are 26 T cell receptor beta chains from a single sample sequenced in a study of sequential checkpoint blockade in melanoma. The treatment was: randomized to nivolumab then ipilimumab (arm A) or the reverse (arm B). The method was immunoSEQ multiplex PCR; TCRdb's version includes in-frame clones alone and lacks a portion of them. The repertoire has tens of thousands of clones, approximately 82% of them found once; the top ten carry approximately 10%. This specimen was CD8+ T cells sorted from blood (inferred from file names), taken from a patient given nivolumab and ipilimumab in sequence. The receptors originated from a human donor with melanoma.

The J gene is TRBJ1-5, the V gene TRBV5-1, with 7 bases identical to TRBD1. This CDR3 has 15 residues. The V gene end was trimmed by 0 bases and the J gene end by 5 bases; junction bases not matched to a gene: 5. CDR1 SGHRS and CDR2 YFSETQ come from the germline V gene. CDR3 DNA: TGCGCCAGCAGCTTGGGGTCAGGGGGTTATCAGCCCCAGCATTTT. The encoded protein is CASSLGSGGYQPQHF.

V gene TRBV9 combines with J gene TRBJ2-7; 8 positions match TRBD2. V dropped 4 bases and J dropped 5; count of bases not matched to a gene: 11. There are 15 residues in the CDR3. Germline V gene data show CDR1 as SGDLS and CDR2 as YYNGEE. The CDR3 DNA is TGTGCCAGCAGCCCCCGGGGGGGAAAGGTGAACGAGCAGTACTTC. Residues: CASSPRGGKVNEQYF.

This chain connects TRBV28 to TRBJ1-2; 10 bases are shared with TRBD1. Unmatched junction bases numbered 6, after V lost 6 bases and J lost 5 bases. The CDR3 has 14 amino acids. Looked up from germline, CDR1 is MDHEN and CDR2 is SYDVKM. CDR3 sequence reads: CASRWTGGRYGYTF. Written as DNA, the CDR3 is TGTGCCAGCAGGTGGACAGGGGGTCGGTATGGCTACACCTTC.

This clone was picked up one time. The chain links TRBV7-9 to TRBJ2-3; D possibly corresponds to TRBD2 (6 bases). Germline V gene data show CDR1 as SEHNR and CDR2 as FQNEAQ (reference sequence). The CDR3 has 13 amino acids. Between the trimmed V and J ends, which lost 6 bases and 1 base, there was a span of 8 bases. The CDR3 DNA sequence: TGTGCCAGCAGACCTAGCGGCACAGATACGCAGTATTTT. It specifies CASRPSGTDTQYF.

The chain combines TRBV30 with TRBJ2-7; D may be TRBD2 (5 bases). This CDR3 is 15 amino acids long. Deletions cut 2 bases from V and 2 bases from J, with 16 bases between. CDR1 is GTSNPN, CDR2 SVGIG, per germline (reference sequence). CDR3 in amino acids: CAWSSESIGTYEQYF. CDR3 DNA: TGTGCCTGGAGTTCCGAGAGCATCGGGACCTACGAGCAGTACTTC.

The V call is TRBV5-6, the J call TRBJ2-1; 9 nucleotides match TRBD1. The J segment lost 0 bases and the V segment lost 4 bases, leaving 5 bases of the junction unmatched. This CDR3 spans 16 amino acids. Per germline, CDR1 SGHDT and CDR2 YYEEEE. CDR3 sequence: CASSRGTGHSYNEQFF. The CDR3 nucleotides read TGTGCCAGCAGCCGGGGGACAGGGCACTCCTACAATGAGCAGTTCTTC.

CDR3 nucleotides: TGTGCCTGGGGCAGGAGGATTTTCAATGAGCAGTTCTTC. Translation: CAWGRRIFNEQFF. The rearrangement uses TRBV30 and TRBJ2-1; possibly TRBD2 for D (5 bases). V gave up 5 bases and J gave up 6 bases, with 14 bases separating them. This CDR3 is 13 amino acids long. Looked up from germline, CDR1 is GTSNPN and CDR2 is SVGIG (reference sequence).

The gene calls are TRBV5-6 and TRBJ2-3; 9 bases line up with TRBD1. This CDR3 contains 18 residues. Germline CDR1 is SGHDT and CDR2 is YYEEEE. Trimming cost V 1 base and J 3 bases; bases outside gene matches: 12. CDR3 in DNA: TGTGCCAGCAGCTTGCCATTTGGACAGGGGTACGGTACAGATACGCAGTATTTT. Translation: CASSLPFGQGYGTDTQYF.

The chain is built from TRBV30 and TRBJ1-2, with D possibly TRBD1 on 5 matching bases. V was clipped by 2 bases and J by 5 bases, with 21 bases between them. This CDR3 contains 16 residues. CDR1 and CDR2 (germline): GTSNPN, SVGIG (reference sequence). Here the CDR3 reads CAWSKNGNRGGYGYTF. The DNA for the CDR3 is TGTGCCTGGAGTAAAAACGGGAACCGGGGGGGATATGGCTACACCTTC.

The chain links TRBV19 to TRBJ2-4; 10 bases fit TRBD1. V shed 5 bases and J 8 bases; nucleotides not matched to a gene: 3. CDR3 size: 13 residues. The germline V gene has CDR1 LNHDA and CDR2 SQIVND (reference sequence). The DNA for the CDR3 is TGTGCCAGTAGTTCGGACAGGGGGGACATTCAGTACTTC. It yields the protein CASSSDRGDIQYF.

The chain uses TRBV18 and TRBJ2-2, with D tentatively TRBD1 (6 bases). The V gene's germline CDR1 is KGHSH and CDR2 LQKENI. The V end lost 3 bases, the J end lost 2 bases, and 10 bases lay between the germline ends. The CDR3 extends over 15 amino acids. The CDR3 spells CASSPRTANTGELFF. The CDR3 region has the DNA TGTGCCAGCTCACCTCGGACAGCCAACACCGGGGAGCTGTTTTTT.

V is TRBV28 and J is TRBJ2-5; perhaps TRBD1 as D (6 bases). From germline, CDR1 is MDHEN and CDR2 SYDVKM. The CDR3 extends over 12 amino acids. V lost 6 bases, J lost 9 bases, and 14 bases lay in between. The CDR3 DNA reads TGTGCCAGCAGCCCGACACAGGGAGCCCAGTACTTC. Its translation is CASSPTQGAQYF.

The chain couples TRBV7-2 to TRBJ2-5; 7 bases are shared with TRBD1. The DNA end is more similar to TRBJ2-7, so the J call may be wrong. The CDR3 has 13 amino acids. Germline CDR1 SGHTA, CDR2 FQGNSA. The CDR3: CASSSGTVYEQYF. Here the CDR3 DNA reads TGTGCCAGCAGTTCCGGGACAGTCTACGAGCAGTACTTC.

The chain recombines TRBV7-2 with TRBJ2-7; 8 bases map to TRBD1. Germline CDR1 reads SGHTA; CDR2 reads FQGNSA. The CDR3 spans 15 residues. V gave up 5 bases and J gave up 2 bases; unmatched junction bases: 8. The CDR3 DNA reads TGTGCCAGCAGCGGCGACAGGGGTCAGACCTACGAGCAGTACTTC. Translation: CASSGDRGQTYEQYF.

The J gene is TRBJ1-3, the V gene TRBV11-2; weak D call: TRBD1 (5 bases). Germline CDR1 reads SGHAT; CDR2 reads FQNNGV. The CDR3 has 14 residues. The V end lost 1 base, the J end lost 8 bases, and 12 bases lay between the germline ends. DNA for the CDR3: TGTGCCAGCAGCTTAGTACCCCAGGGCTACACCATATATTTT. Protein sequence: CASSLVPQGYTIYF.

The chain combines TRBV27 with TRBJ2-1, with D tentatively TRBD1 (7 bases). The CDR3 runs to 16 residues. Germline loops: CDR1 MNHEY, CDR2 SMNVEV (reference sequence). V was clipped by 3 bases and J by 5 bases, with 17 bases between them. Written as DNA, the CDR3 is TGTGCCAGCAGTTTTCAAGGCAGGGGGGCTCACAATGAGCAGTTCTTC. Translating gives CASSFQGRGAHNEQFF.

This chain links TRBV6-5 with TRBJ1-2; 8 bases are shared with TRBD1. The germline CDR1 and CDR2 sequences are MNHEY and SVGAGI. The V gene end was trimmed by 5 bases and the J gene end by 4 bases; junction bases not matched to a gene: 6. CDR3 length equals 14 residues. The CDR3: CASSPGTGIYGYTF. CDR3 nucleotide sequence: TGTGCCAGCAGTCCGGGGACAGGAATCTATGGCTACACCTTC.

The chain links TRBV5-1 to TRBJ1-3; D call uncertain. V lost 0 bases and J 0 bases, leaving 13 bases between the germline ends. Germline V gene lookup returns CDR1 SGHRS and CDR2 YFSETQ. The CDR3 spans 17 residues. CDR3 DNA sequence: TGCGCCAGCAGCTTGGGGGTCAGGCCGTTCTCTGGAAACACCATATATTTT. Its protein is CASSLGVRPFSGNTIYF.

This clone occurred a few times. The chain links TRBV28 to TRBJ1-1, with D possibly matching TRBD1 (6 bases). V lost 7 bases and J lost 4, with 13 bases in between. CDR1 MDHEN and CDR2 SYDVKM come from the germline V gene. The CDR3 runs to 13 residues. This CDR3 is CASKRGGGTEAFF. The CDR3 bases are TGTGCCAGCAAACGCGGGGGCGGCACTGAAGCTTTCTTT.

The J gene is TRBJ1-4, the V gene TRBV6-6; tentative D call: TRBD1 (5 bases). Germline V lookup: CDR1 MNHNY, CDR2 SVGAGI (reference sequence). The V gene lost 2 bases and the J gene lost 6 bases, with 10 bases spanning the gap. There are 14 residues in the CDR3. CDR3 sequence (DNA): TGTGCCAGCAGTTACGGGCAAGGGGATGAAAAACTGTTTTTT. Its translation: CASSYGQGDEKLFF.

The CDR3 region has the DNA TGTGCCAGCAGCTCACCTCTCGCGGGAGAAGACGAGCAGTACTTC. Translated, it gives CASSSPLAGEDEQYF. The chain combines TRBV7-2 with TRBJ2-7; 7 positions match TRBD2. Germline CDR1 is SGHTA and CDR2 is FQGNSA. The junction had 11 bases not matched to a gene; V was cut back by 4 bases and J by 5 bases. The CDR3 contains 15 residues.

The rearrangement links TRBV11-3 to TRBJ2-1, with no clear D. V lost 0 bases and J lost 4, with 4 bases in between. The germline gives CDR1 SGHNT, CDR2 YENEEA. This CDR3 is 13 amino acids long. The DNA of the CDR3 is TGTGCCAGCAGCTTAGAACAATACAATGAGCAGTTCTTC. Protein sequence: CASSLEQYNEQFF.

The rearrangement joins TRBV19 to TRBJ2-1; D possibly corresponds to TRBD2 (6 bases). The CDR3 consists of 12 residues. Germline assignment: CDR1 LNHDA and CDR2 SQIVND (reference sequence). Deletions cut 6 bases from V and 3 bases from J, with 6 bases between. CDR3 sequence (DNA): TGTGCCAGTAGGGGACTCTACAATGAGCAGTTCTTC. Amino acid sequence: CASRGLYNEQFF.

In DNA form, the CDR3 reads TGCAGCGTTGAATTTCCTAGCGGGGTATTTACCTACGAGCAGTACTTC. Encoded protein: CSVEFPSGVFTYEQYF. The chain has TRBV29-1 and TRBJ2-7; 9 bases are shared with TRBD2. J lost 2 bases, V lost 2 bases, and 10 bases had no gene match. CDR1 SQVTM and CDR2 ANQGSEA come from the germline V gene. This CDR3 has 16 residues.

The chain recombines TRBV2 with TRBJ2-4, with D tentatively TRBD2 (6 bases). Trimming took 6 bases from V and 8 from J, leaving 14 bases between them. Germline CDR1 is SNHLY and CDR2 is FYNNEI. The CDR3 runs to 13 residues. In DNA form, the CDR3 reads TGTGCCAGCAGGAGGGAGGCTACAGACATTCAGTACTTC. Residues: CASRREATDIQYF.

The genes are TRBV18 and TRBJ1-5; no reliable D call. Germline values: CDR1 KGHSH, CDR2 LQKENI. This CDR3 is 15 amino acids long. V was shortened by 5 bases and J by 4 bases, with 15 bases between the two germline ends. In DNA, the CDR3 is TGTGCCAGCTCATCAGGAACCCTTCGGAATCAGCCCCAGCATTTT. Its protein is CASSSGTLRNQPQHF.